This is a list of T cell receptor beta chains from one sample in a study of shared clonotypes between healthy human individuals. TCRdb keeps only in-frame clones here, not all; method: immunoSEQ multiplex PCR. The profile covers around 750,000 clones, with approximately 79% appearing a single time and approximately 1.7% taken by the ten largest. Sequencing was performed on memory CD4+ T cells sorted from blood. These receptors were obtained from a woman aged 25 to 39 in good health. Both conserved end residues are part of each CDR3. Each record gives: V gene, J gene, clone size, D gene, CDR3 protein, CDR3 DNA. The D gene is left open where the match is weak. The size field is filled for only some rows; it gives once, few, many or a size class.

v_gene: TRBV5-8
j_gene: TRBJ1-2
abundance: -
d_gene: TRBD1
CDR3aa: CASSLSTGGRYGYTF
CDR3nt: TGTGCCAGCAGCTTGAGTACAGGGGGCCGGTATGGCTACACCTTC

v_gene: TRBV27
j_gene: TRBJ1-1
abundance: once
d_gene: -
CDR3aa: CASTNGGGLAEAFF
CDR3nt: TGTGCCAGCACTAACGGGGGGGGGTTGGCTGAAGCTTTCTTT

v_gene: TRBV6-6
j_gene: TRBJ1-1
abundance: -
d_gene: -
CDR3aa: CASSYDPTGGEAFF
CDR3nt: TGTGCCAGCAGTTACGACCCCACTGGGGGTGAAGCTTTCTTT

v_gene: TRBV6-4
j_gene: TRBJ2-2
abundance: -
d_gene: TRBD1
CDR3aa: CASSVSQGAPGELFF
CDR3nt: TGTGCCAGCAGTGTTTCACAGGGGGCGCCTGGGGAGCTGTTTTTT

v_gene: TRBV15
j_gene: TRBJ1-2
abundance: -
d_gene: -
CDR3aa: CATSRDGAREGYTF
CDR3nt: TGTGCCACCAGCAGAGATGGGGCGAGGGAGGGCTACACCTTC

v_gene: TRBV19
j_gene: TRBJ2-1
abundance: once
d_gene: -
CDR3aa: CASSAGAGYNEQFF
CDR3nt: TGTGCCAGTAGTGCGGGGGCAGGCTACAATGAGCAGTTCTTC

v_gene: TRBV15
j_gene: TRBJ2-5
abundance: -
d_gene: TRBD1
CDR3aa: CATQDRVGVEKTQYF
CDR3nt: TGTGCCACCCAGGACAGGGTCGGGGTGGAAAAGACCCAGTACTTC

v_gene: TRBV6-5
j_gene: TRBJ2-7
abundance: -
d_gene: TRBD1
CDR3aa: CASQPPGQEHEQYF
CDR3nt: TGTGCCAGCCAACCTCCGGGACAGGAACACGAGCAGTACTTC

v_gene: TRBV2
j_gene: TRBJ2-2
abundance: -
d_gene: -
CDR3aa: CASSDSRQAPNTGELFF
CDR3nt: TGTGCCAGCAGCGACTCAAGACAGGCCCCAAACACCGGGGAGCTGTTTTTT

v_gene: TRBV19
j_gene: TRBJ2-7
abundance: -
d_gene: TRBD1
CDR3aa: CASMETGGLDEQYF
CDR3nt: TGTGCCAGTATGGAGACAGGGGGCCTCGACGAGCAGTACTTC

v_gene: TRBV7-3
j_gene: TRBJ1-2
abundance: -
d_gene: -
CDR3aa: CASSLGPGKNYGYTF
CDR3nt: TGTGCCAGCAGCTTAGGCCCGGGAAAAAACTATGGCTACACCTTC

v_gene: TRBV6-6
j_gene: TRBJ1-2
abundance: -
d_gene: TRBD1
CDR3aa: CASSYSLQGGYGYTF
CDR3nt: TGTGCCAGCAGTTACTCGTTGCAGGGGGGCTATGGCTACACCTTC

v_gene: TRBV5-4
j_gene: TRBJ2-1
abundance: -
d_gene: TRBD1
CDR3aa: CASSKQGSYNEQFF
CDR3nt: TGTGCCAGCAGCAAACAGGGGTCCTACAATGAGCAGTTCTTC

v_gene: TRBV7-7
j_gene: TRBJ2-3
abundance: few
d_gene: -
CDR3aa: CASSLAEADTQYF
CDR3nt: TGTGCCAGCAGCTTAGCTGAGGCAGATACGCAGTATTTT

v_gene: TRBV7-8
j_gene: TRBJ2-3
abundance: few
d_gene: -
CDR3aa: CASSLGGLTDTQYF
CDR3nt: TGTGCCAGCAGCTTAGGGGGACTCACAGATACGCAGTATTTT

v_gene: TRBV15
j_gene: TRBJ1-4
abundance: -
d_gene: TRBD1
CDR3aa: CATSRDQIWDSSTNEKLFF
CDR3nt: TGTGCCACCAGCAGGGATCAGATCTGGGACAGCTCAACTAATGAAAAACTGTTTTTT

v_gene: TRBV7-2
j_gene: TRBJ2-7
abundance: -
d_gene: -
CDR3aa: CASSLGPSDEQYF
CDR3nt: TGTGCCAGCAGCCTTGGACCTTCCGACGAGCAGTACTTC

v_gene: TRBV28
j_gene: TRBJ2-2
abundance: once
d_gene: TRBD1
CDR3aa: CASSSTGTGNTGELFF
CDR3nt: TGTGCCAGCAGTTCAACCGGGACAGGGAACACCGGGGAGCTGTTTTTT

v_gene: TRBV2
j_gene: TRBJ1-5
abundance: -
d_gene: -
CDR3aa: CASSEEGVDNQPQHF
CDR3nt: TGTGCCAGCAGTGAGGAGGGGGTTGATAATCAGCCCCAGCATTTT

v_gene: TRBV7-9
j_gene: TRBJ1-1
abundance: -
d_gene: -
CDR3aa: CASSWGRETEAFF
CDR3nt: TGTGCCAGCAGCTGGGGACGGGAAACTGAAGCTTTCTTT

v_gene: TRBV18
j_gene: TRBJ2-7
abundance: few
d_gene: TRBD1
CDR3aa: CASSPPIRDRGHEQYF
CDR3nt: TGTGCCAGCTCACCGCCAATCCGGGACAGGGGCCACGAGCAGTACTTC

v_gene: TRBV30
j_gene: TRBJ2-5
abundance: once
d_gene: -
CDR3aa: CAWGYLAFRETQYF
CDR3nt: TGTGCCTGGGGGTATCTAGCGTTTCGGGAGACCCAGTACTTC

v_gene: TRBV5-8
j_gene: TRBJ2-5
abundance: -
d_gene: TRBD2
CDR3aa: CASSLGSGIGETQYF
CDR3nt: TGTGCCAGCAGCTTGGGGAGCGGGATAGGAGAGACCCAGTACTTC

v_gene: TRBV27
j_gene: TRBJ2-1
abundance: many
d_gene: TRBD2
CDR3aa: CASSPLGLAGNYNEQFF
CDR3nt: TGTGCCAGCAGTCCTCTCGGACTAGCGGGGAACTACAATGAGCAGTTCTTC

v_gene: TRBV7-3
j_gene: TRBJ2-1
abundance: once
d_gene: TRBD2
CDR3aa: CASSLLAGGVGEQFF
CDR3nt: TGTGCCAGCAGCTTACTAGCGGGAGGTGTCGGTGAGCAGTTCTTC

v_gene: TRBV4-1
j_gene: TRBJ2-1
abundance: -
d_gene: -
CDR3aa: CASSQDGGPGLEQFF
CDR3nt: TGCGCCAGCAGCCAAGATGGGGGACCGGGACTCGAGCAGTTCTTC

v_gene: TRBV28
j_gene: TRBJ1-4
abundance: -
d_gene: TRBD1
CDR3aa: CASSGRQGWSEKLFF
CDR3nt: TGTGCCAGCAGTGGCAGACAGGGATGGAGTGAAAAACTGTTTTTT

v_gene: TRBV5-1
j_gene: TRBJ2-1
abundance: -
d_gene: -
CDR3aa: CASRDTADHYTISYNEQFF
CDR3nt: TGCGCCAGCAGAGACACGGCGGATCATTATACAATTTCCTACAATGAGCAGTTCTTC

v_gene: TRBV7-8
j_gene: TRBJ1-5
abundance: -
d_gene: TRBD1
CDR3aa: CASSLLGLGQWQNQPQHF
CDR3nt: TGTGCCAGCAGCTTACTAGGTCTGGGACAGTGGCAAAATCAGCCCCAGCATTTT

v_gene: TRBV18
j_gene: TRBJ2-5
abundance: -
d_gene: -
CDR3aa: CASSERKETQYF
CDR3nt: TGTGCCAGCTCAGAGCGAAAAGAGACCCAGTACTTC

v_gene: TRBV6-5
j_gene: TRBJ2-1
abundance: -
d_gene: -
CDR3aa: CASSPIRGEQFF
CDR3nt: TGTGCCAGCAGTCCGATCAGGGGTGAGCAGTTCTTC

v_gene: TRBV5-1
j_gene: TRBJ2-2
abundance: -
d_gene: -
CDR3aa: CASSLWGNTGELFF
CDR3nt: TGCGCCAGCAGCTTGTGGGGGAACACCGGGGAGCTGTTTTTT

v_gene: TRBV14
j_gene: TRBJ2-7
abundance: once
d_gene: TRBD1
CDR3aa: CASSRWQGAYEQYF
CDR3nt: TGTGCCAGCAGCCGTTGGCAGGGGGCCTACGAGCAGTACTTC

v_gene: TRBV6-6
j_gene: TRBJ2-7
abundance: -
d_gene: -
CDR3aa: CASSYVGRALHEQYF
CDR3nt: TGTGCCAGCAGTTACGTCGGTCGGGCGCTACACGAGCAGTACTTC

v_gene: TRBV2
j_gene: TRBJ2-2
abundance: -
d_gene: TRBD2
CDR3aa: CASSGLARSGELFF
CDR3nt: TGTGCCAGCAGTGGACTAGCCCGGTCCGGGGAGCTGTTTTTT

v_gene: TRBV27
j_gene: TRBJ2-2
abundance: -
d_gene: -
CDR3aa: CASSFRSGVDTGELFF
CDR3nt: TGTGCCAGCAGTTTCCGGTCAGGGGTCGACACCGGGGAGCTGTTTTTT

v_gene: TRBV2
j_gene: TRBJ2-2
abundance: -
d_gene: -
CDR3aa: CASSQVAGPNTGELFF
CDR3nt: TGTGCCAGCAGCCAGGTGGCGGGTCCGAACACCGGGGAGCTGTTTTTT

v_gene: TRBV28
j_gene: TRBJ2-7
abundance: -
d_gene: -
CDR3aa: CASTDYSYEQYF
CDR3nt: TGTGCCAGCACGGACTACTCCTACGAGCAGTACTTC

v_gene: TRBV27
j_gene: TRBJ2-7
abundance: once
d_gene: -
CDR3aa: CASSLSGVGSSYEQYF
CDR3nt: TGTGCCAGCAGTTTATCCGGTGTGGGCAGCTCCTACGAGCAGTACTTC

v_gene: TRBV7-6
j_gene: TRBJ2-1
abundance: -
d_gene: TRBD2
CDR3aa: CASSPRPSGNNEQFF
CDR3nt: TGTGCCAGCAGCCCCCGTCCTAGCGGAAACAATGAGCAGTTCTTC

v_gene: TRBV5-1
j_gene: TRBJ1-5
abundance: -
d_gene: TRBD1
CDR3aa: CASSSEGAQNQPQHF
CDR3nt: TGCGCCAGCAGCTCCGAGGGGGCGCAGAATCAGCCCCAGCATTTT

v_gene: TRBV29-1
j_gene: TRBJ2-3
abundance: -
d_gene: TRBD1
CDR3aa: CSVAQGDTQYF
CDR3nt: TGCAGCGTTGCACAGGGGGATACGCAGTATTTT

v_gene: TRBV5-1
j_gene: TRBJ2-7
abundance: -
d_gene: TRBD2
CDR3aa: CASSLDASGRAEQYF
CDR3nt: TGCGCCAGCAGCTTGGATGCTAGCGGGAGGGCCGAGCAGTACTTC

v_gene: TRBV9
j_gene: TRBJ2-5
abundance: -
d_gene: TRBD1
CDR3aa: CASSTGQGQETQYF
CDR3nt: TGTGCCAGCAGCACCGGACAGGGGCAAGAGACCCAGTACTTC

v_gene: TRBV30
j_gene: TRBJ1-1
abundance: few
d_gene: -
CDR3aa: CAWIRPGDTEAFF
CDR3nt: TGTGCCTGGATTAGGCCAGGGGACACTGAAGCTTTCTTT

v_gene: TRBV4-2
j_gene: TRBJ1-3
abundance: many
d_gene: TRBD1
CDR3aa: CASSQGDSYSGNTIYF
CDR3nt: TGTGCCAGCAGCCAAGGGGACAGCTACTCTGGAAACACCATATATTTT

v_gene: TRBV28
j_gene: TRBJ2-3
abundance: -
d_gene: -
CDR3aa: CASSPAAAHTDTQYF
CDR3nt: TGTGCCAGCAGTCCCGCAGCGGCCCACACAGATACGCAGTATTTT

v_gene: TRBV25-1
j_gene: TRBJ2-7
abundance: -
d_gene: TRBD2
CDR3aa: CASSPSGIVYEQYF
CDR3nt: TGTGCCAGCAGCCCTAGCGGGATCGTCTACGAGCAGTACTTC

v_gene: TRBV6-5
j_gene: TRBJ2-1
abundance: -
d_gene: TRBD1
CDR3aa: CASSQNGQGGEQFF
CDR3nt: TGTGCCAGCAGTCAGAACGGACAGGGTGGTGAGCAGTTCTTC

v_gene: TRBV19
j_gene: TRBJ2-7
abundance: -
d_gene: TRBD1
CDR3aa: CASSPGQGSWTTRSYEQYF
CDR3nt: TGTGCCAGTAGTCCAGGACAGGGCTCTTGGACTACTCGTTCTTACGAGCAGTACTTC

v_gene: TRBV7-8
j_gene: TRBJ2-5
abundance: -
d_gene: -
CDR3aa: CASSLRRETQYF
CDR3nt: TGTGCCAGCAGCTTACGCCGGGAGACCCAGTACTTC

v_gene: TRBV19
j_gene: TRBJ1-1
abundance: -
d_gene: TRBD1
CDR3aa: CASRGQGRTEAFF
CDR3nt: TGTGCCAGTAGGGGACAGGGACGGACTGAAGCTTTCTTT

v_gene: TRBV11-2
j_gene: TRBJ2-7
abundance: -
d_gene: -
CDR3aa: CASSLVGGPSGVYEQYF
CDR3nt: TGTGCCAGCAGCTTAGTAGGGGGCCCTAGCGGAGTCTACGAGCAGTACTTC

v_gene: TRBV27
j_gene: TRBJ2-5
abundance: -
d_gene: TRBD2
CDR3aa: CATRRGLAGGTVQETQYF
CDR3nt: TGTGCCACCAGACGGGGACTAGCGGGAGGAACCGTCCAAGAGACCCAGTACTTC

v_gene: TRBV15
j_gene: TRBJ1-1
abundance: -
d_gene: -
CDR3aa: CATSRMGWDTEAFF
CDR3nt: TGTGCCACCAGCAGAATGGGGTGGGACACTGAAGCTTTCTTT